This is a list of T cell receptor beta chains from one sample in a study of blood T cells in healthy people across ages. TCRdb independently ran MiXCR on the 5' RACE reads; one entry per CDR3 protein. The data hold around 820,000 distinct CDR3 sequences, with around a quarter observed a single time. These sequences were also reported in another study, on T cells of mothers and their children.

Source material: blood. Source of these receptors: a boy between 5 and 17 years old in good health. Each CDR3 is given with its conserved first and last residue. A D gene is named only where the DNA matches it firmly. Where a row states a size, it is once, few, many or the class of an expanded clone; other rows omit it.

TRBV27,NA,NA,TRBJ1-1,CASSLPGASKEAFF,TGTGCCAGCAGTTTACCGGGGGCCTCCAAGGAAGCTTTCTTT
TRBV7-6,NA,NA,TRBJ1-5,CASSVDQGCNQPQHF,TGTGCCAGCAGCGTCGACCAGGGGTGCAATCAGCCCCAGCATTTT
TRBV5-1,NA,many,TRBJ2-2,CASSLYPNTGELFF,TGCGCCAGCAGCTTGTATCCGAACACCGGGGAGCTGTTTTTT
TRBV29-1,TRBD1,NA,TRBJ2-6,CSVTGTGTGANVLTF,TGCAGCGTGACCGGGACAGGGACGGGGGCCAACGTCCTGACTTTC
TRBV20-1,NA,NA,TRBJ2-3,CSARPSIGLTDTQYF,TGCAGTGCTAGACCATCCATAGGGCTCACAGATACGCAGTATTTT
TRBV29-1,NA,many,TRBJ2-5,CSVETRAGRGTQYF,TGCAGCGTTGAAACCCGGGCGGGCCGGGGGACCCAGTACTTC
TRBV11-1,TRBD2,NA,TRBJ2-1,CASRSGLAGTNEQFF,TGTGCCAGCAGATCCGGACTAGCGGGAACCAATGAGCAGTTCTTC
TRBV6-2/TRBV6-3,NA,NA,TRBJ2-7,CASSYIFQVFEQYF,TGTGCCAGCAGTTACATCTTTCAGGTTTTCGAGCAGTACTTC
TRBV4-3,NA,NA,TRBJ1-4,CASSRVRQTNEKLFF,TGCGCCAGCAGCCGGGTCAGACAAACTAATGAAAAACTGTTTTTT
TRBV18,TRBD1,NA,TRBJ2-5,CASSTYRGQVGETQYF,TGTGCCAGCTCAACTTACCGCGGACAGGTCGGAGAGACCCAGTACTTC
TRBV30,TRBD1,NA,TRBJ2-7,CAWSRGDRVAYEQYF,TGTGCCTGGAGTCGGGGGGACAGGGTAGCCTACGAGCAGTACTTC
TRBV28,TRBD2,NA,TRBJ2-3,CASSLAGGTADTQYF,TGTGCCAGCAGTCTAGCGGGAGGGACGGCAGATACGCAGTATTTT
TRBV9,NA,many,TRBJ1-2,CASSVAPLSGSNYGYTF,TGTGCCAGCAGCGTAGCCCCATTATCAGGTTCTAACTATGGCTACACCTTC
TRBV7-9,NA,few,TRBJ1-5,CASSFGPQPQHF,TGTGCCAGCAGCTTTGGTCCTCAGCCCCAGCATTTT
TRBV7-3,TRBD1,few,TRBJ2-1,CASSPNPGTGIYNEQFF,TGTGCCAGCAGCCCCAACCCCGGGACAGGGATATACAATGAGCAGTTCTTC
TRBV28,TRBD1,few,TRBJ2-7,CASSPLPLRGQGPYEQYF,TGTGCCAGCAGTCCCCTTCCCCTTAGGGGACAGGGACCCTACGAGCAGTACTTC
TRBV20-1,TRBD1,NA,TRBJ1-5,CSATTGTSNQPQHF,TGCAGTGCTACGACAGGGACGAGCAATCAGCCCCAGCATTTT
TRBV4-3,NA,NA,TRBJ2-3,CASSQESTDTQYF,TGCGCCAGCAGCCAGGAGAGCACAGATACGCAGTATTTT
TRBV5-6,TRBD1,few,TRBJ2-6,CASSLGRDRVSSGANVLTF,TGTGCCAGCAGCTTAGGCCGGGACAGAGTTAGCTCTGGGGCCAACGTCCTGACTTTC
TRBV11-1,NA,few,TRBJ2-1,CASKSLGYNEQFF,TGTGCCAGCAAGAGTCTCGGTTACAATGAGCAGTTCTTC
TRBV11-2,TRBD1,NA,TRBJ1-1,CASSFRQGAVTEAFF,TGTGCCAGCAGCTTCCGACAGGGGGCCGTAACTGAAGCTTTCTTT
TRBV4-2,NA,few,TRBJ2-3,CASSQTRTSTDTQYF,TGTGCCAGCAGCCAAACGAGGACTAGCACAGATACGCAGTATTTT
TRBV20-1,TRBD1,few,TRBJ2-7,CSARWRGQGRHEQYF,TGCAGTGCTAGATGGAGGGGACAGGGTCGACACGAGCAGTACTTC
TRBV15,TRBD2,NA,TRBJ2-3,CATSRVGRGVTDTQYF,TGTGCCACCAGCAGAGTCGGGCGGGGGGTCACAGATACGCAGTATTTT
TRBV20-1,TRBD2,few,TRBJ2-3,CSASLTSGNTDTPYF,TGCAGTGCTTCCCTGACTAGCGGGAACACAGATACGCCGTATTTT
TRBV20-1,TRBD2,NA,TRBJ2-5,CSAGGLAGTFQETQYF,TGCAGTGCTGGCGGACTAGCGGGTACCTTCCAAGAGACCCAGTACTTC
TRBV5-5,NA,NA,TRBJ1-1,CASSLATHPGAFF,TGTGCCAGCAGCTTGGCTACACACCCCGGAGCTTTCTTT
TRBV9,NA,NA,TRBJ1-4,CASSPVGGVGEKLFF,TGTGCCAGCAGCCCAGTCGGGGGGGTTGGTGAAAAACTGTTTTTT
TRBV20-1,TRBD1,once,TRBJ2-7,CSAMGQGASYEQYF,TGCAGTGCGATGGGACAGGGGGCTTCCTACGAGCAGTACTTC
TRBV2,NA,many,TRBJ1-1,CASSDRGSTEAFF,TGTGCCAGCAGTGACAGGGGAAGTACTGAAGCTTTCTTT
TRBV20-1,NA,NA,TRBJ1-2,CSATQGGNGYTF,TGCAGTGCTACCCAGGGAGGAAATGGCTACACCTTC
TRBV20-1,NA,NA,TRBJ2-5,CSARPRMEETQYF,TGCAGTGCTAGACCCAGGATGGAGGAGACCCAGTACTTC
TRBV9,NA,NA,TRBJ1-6,CASSNPDGRSSPLHF,TGTGCCAGCAGCAACCCGGACGGGAGAAGTTCACCCCTCCACTTT
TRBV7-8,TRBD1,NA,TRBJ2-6,CASSPRDRALSGANVLTF,TGTGCCAGCAGCCCCCGGGACAGGGCTCTTTCTGGGGCCAATGTCCTGACTTTC
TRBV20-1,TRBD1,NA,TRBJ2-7,CSARDSISVGQGGYEQYF,TGCAGTGCTAGAGATTCAATTTCAGTTGGACAGGGGGGTTACGAGCAGTACTTC
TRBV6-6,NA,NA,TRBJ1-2,CASHYEGGYTF,TGTGCCAGCCATTACGAAGGTGGCTACACCTTC
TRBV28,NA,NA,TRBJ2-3,CASIPPGRSYTDTQYF,TGTGCCAGCATTCCTCCGGGACGGTCCTACACAGATACGCAGTATTTT
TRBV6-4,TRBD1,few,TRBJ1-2,CASSDQGAGGYTF,TGTGCCAGCAGTGATCAGGGGGCGGGAGGCTACACCTTC
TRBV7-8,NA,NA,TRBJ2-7,CASSTSGVYEQYF,TGTGCCAGCAGCACGTCCGGGGTGTACGAGCAGTACTTC
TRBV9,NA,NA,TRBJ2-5,CASSVGRGTQETQYF,TGTGCCAGCAGCGTAGGGCGTGGGACCCAAGAGACCCAGTACTTC
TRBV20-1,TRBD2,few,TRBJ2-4,CSAGTTGNIQYF,TGCAGTGCTGGGACTACGGGAAACATTCAGTACTTC
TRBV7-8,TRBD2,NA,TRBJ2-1,CASSLERAGGYNEQFF,TGTGCCAGCAGCTTAGAAAGGGCGGGAGGCTACAATGAGCAGTTCTTC
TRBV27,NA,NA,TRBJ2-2,CASSLRAHTGELFF,TGTGCCAGCAGTTTACGGGCTCACACCGGGGAGCTGTTTTTT
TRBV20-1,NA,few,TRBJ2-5,CSARDLQAGETQYF,TGCAGTGCTAGAGACCTCCAAGCAGGGGAGACCCAGTACTTC
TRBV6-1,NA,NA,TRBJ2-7,CASSEGLAYEQYF,TGTGCCAGCAGTGAAGGGCTAGCCTACGAGCAGTACTTC
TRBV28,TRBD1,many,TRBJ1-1,CASRPGQGYTEAFF,TGTGCCAGCAGACCGGGACAGGGGTACACTGAAGCTTTCTTT
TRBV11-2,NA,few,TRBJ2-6,CASSSRLEPSGANVLTF,TGTGCCAGCAGCTCTAGACTAGAGCCGTCTGGGGCCAACGTCCTGACTTTC
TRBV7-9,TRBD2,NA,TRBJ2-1,CASSPTSGTLYNEQFF,TGTGCCAGCAGCCCGACTAGCGGGACCTTATACAATGAGCAGTTCTTC
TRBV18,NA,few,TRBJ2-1,CASSPPEGFYNEQFF,TGTGCCAGCTCACCACCGGAAGGATTCTACAATGAGCAGTTCTTC
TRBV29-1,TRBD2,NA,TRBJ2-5,CSVESASGRPLAQYF,TGCAGCGTTGAATCGGCTAGCGGGAGGCCTTTGGCCCAGTACTTC
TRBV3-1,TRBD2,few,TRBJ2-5,CASSPHRFSGKAGETQYF,TGTGCCAGCAGCCCACACAGATTTAGCGGGAAAGCGGGGGAGACCCAGTACTTC